The rows below give T cell receptor beta chains drawn from one sample of a study of prognosis after radiotherapy for stage I lung cancer. One entry per CDR3 protein results from TCRdb running MiXCR on the multiplex PCR reads. The sample shows roughly 30,000 distinct CDR3 sequences, approximately 46% of them seen only once. Here the sequenced sample was PBMCs, taken before or after stereotactic body radiation therapy (not recorded which). The receptors derive from a donor older than 45 with non-small cell lung cancer. The CDR3 runs from the conserved cysteine through the conserved F or W. D genes are given only for firm matches. Expanded clones are given a class, and other clones once, few, many or no size at all.

clone size: NA; D gene: NA; V gene: TRBV5-4; CDR3 protein: CASRHQGDTEAFF
clone size: many; D gene: TRBD1; V gene: TRBV7-9; CDR3 protein: CASSRTGTEAFF
clone size: NA; D gene: TRBD2; V gene: TRBV27; CDR3 protein: CASSLSGSSYNEQFF
clone size: NA; D gene: TRBD1; V gene: TRBV28; CDR3 protein: CASSTATGFSYDQYF
clone size: many; D gene: NA; V gene: TRBV7-9; CDR3 protein: CASSFLGRGLYTEAFF
clone size: many; D gene: NA; V gene: TRBV27; CDR3 protein: CASSLRGADTQYF
clone size: NA; D gene: TRBD1; V gene: TRBV5-4; CDR3 protein: CASSFRTGGNNEQFF
clone size: medium-sized; D gene: NA; V gene: TRBV27; CDR3 protein: CASRNREASNQPQHF
clone size: NA; D gene: NA; V gene: TRBV27; CDR3 protein: CASRGDSSSPLHF
clone size: many; D gene: NA; V gene: TRBV3-1; CDR3 protein: CASSQDRGNARQPQHF
clone size: medium-sized; D gene: NA; V gene: TRBV27; CDR3 protein: CASSLRGEGFYEQYF
clone size: many; D gene: NA; V gene: TRBV18; CDR3 protein: CASSPNPAGAATNEKLFF
clone size: NA; D gene: NA; V gene: TRBV7-3; CDR3 protein: CASSPGTLDTGELFF